This T cell receptor beta chain derives from a study of blood T cell repertoires in COVID-19. Study-level information: The United States, Italy and Spain were the sources of the acute and convalescent COVID-19 samples. Sample material is recorded as cDNA or gDNA derived from T cells, B-cell-depleted T cells, or PBMCs.

From germline, CDR1 is ENHRY and CDR2 SYGVKD. V dropped 4 bases and J dropped 2 bases, with 8 bases sitting between them. The CDR3 is 13 amino acids. Authors' data handling: Researchers report that nucleated cell counts were estimated from reference gene primer amplification. Method: immunoSEQ multiplex PCR; TCRdb's copy keeps in-frame clones and lacks some. The DNA gave D and trimming, while V, J and clone size come from that table. The sample carries about 170,000 clones, roughly four fifths recorded once. V usage is TRBV10-3 and J usage is TRBJ1-2; no clear D gene. The specimen was peripheral blood. The source of this sequence is a man aged 65 to 85 with active or convalescent COVID-19. CDR3 DNA sequence: TGTGCCATCAGTGGGGCAGCCAACTATGGCTACACCTTC. This translates into CAISGAANYGYTF.